The 19 T cell receptor beta chains in this list originate from one sample, sequenced in a study of cytomegalovirus exposure and HLA in healthy donors listed by TCRdb under 2017. Library prep was done by the immunoSEQ multiplex PCR assay. For the multiplex PCR, a mixture combining 60 forward primers for TCR Vbeta segments and 13 reverse primers for TCR Jbeta segments was used. Imported from immuneACCESS, the table was reduced by TCRdb to in-frame sequences with V and J called. These copies leave out some clones; in studies compared against another copy, an unresolved V gene accounts for under half, and the cause of the remainder is not known. Present in this sample are tens of thousands of clones, 63% of which were seen just once. The top ten clonotypes cover roughly 15% of the sample. The sequencing sample was made of PBMCs. These TCRs come from a woman between 40 and 50 years old in good health and CMV-seropositive.

This chain connects TRBV18 to TRBJ2-1; 9 nucleotides align to TRBD1. V shed 3 bases, J shed 0 bases, and the junction held 3 bases outside the gene matches. This CDR3 contains 16 residues. Germline loops: CDR1 KGHSH, CDR2 LQKENI. The CDR3 region has the DNA TGTGCCAGCTCACCCCTGGGACAGGGCTCCTACAATGAGCAGTTCTTC. It codes for CASSPLGQGSYNEQFF.

The rearrangement uses TRBV27 and TRBJ2-5; D is ambiguous. There are 13 residues in the CDR3. Trimming took 5 bases from V and 2 from J, leaving 9 bases between them. Germline V gene data show CDR1 as MNHEY and CDR2 as SMNVEV (reference sequence). CDR3 nucleotides: TGTGCCAGCAGTCCCAGTCGACAAGAGACCCAGTACTTC. As protein: CASSPSRQETQYF.

This clone was found a few times. V and J are TRBV9 and TRBJ1-4; tentatively, D is TRBD1 (5 bases). V lost 4 bases and J lost 3, with 19 bases in between. Looked up from germline, CDR1 is SGDLS and CDR2 is YYNGEE. This CDR3 region has 17 residues. The DNA of the CDR3 is TGTGCCAGCAGCTTGACGCCCCTACAGGATTCTAATGAAAAACTGTTTTTT. Amino acids: CASSLTPLQDSNEKLFF.

The V call is TRBV6-1, the J call TRBJ1-6; 7 bases are a match to TRBD1. Trimming at V came to 6 bases and at J to 7 bases, leaving 3 bases not matched to a gene. The CDR3 runs to 13 residues. The germline V gene encodes CDR1 MNHNS and CDR2 SASEGT. CDR3 nucleotides: TGTGCCAGCAGGGGACAGCCAAATTCACCCCTCCACTTT. It specifies CASRGQPNSPLHF.

The chain employs TRBV6-5 and TRBJ2-7; 8 bases are a match to TRBD1. V shed 6 bases, J shed 3 bases, and the junction held 7 bases outside the gene matches. The CDR3 has 14 residues. Germline CDR1 MNHEY, CDR2 SVGAGI. The CDR3 protein is CASRPTGANYEQYF. As DNA, the CDR3 is TGTGCCAGCAGACCGACAGGGGCAAACTACGAGCAGTACTTC.

J is TRBJ2-7 and V is TRBV5-4; 8 bases map to TRBD2. Per the germline V gene, CDR1 is SGHNT and CDR2 is YYREEE (reference sequence). This CDR3 region has 15 residues. The trim removed 2 bases at V and 7 bases at J, leaving 11 bases unmatched. CDR3 protein: CASSFVREGSGEQYF. For the CDR3, the DNA is TGTGCCAGCAGCTTCGTCCGGGAGGGCTCGGGGGAGCAGTACTTC.

This chain links TRBV6-4 with TRBJ2-3, with 7 bases identical to TRBD2. Germline loops: CDR1 MRHNA, CDR2 SNTAGT. CDR3 length equals 13 residues. Unmatched junction bases numbered 7, after V lost 3 bases and J lost 10 bases. The CDR3 DNA sequence: TGTGCCAGCAGTGAAGGGGACTACTTGCCGCAGTATTTT. This translates into CASSEGDYLPQYF.

The chain joins TRBV7-2 to TRBJ2-7; no clear D. CDR3 length equals 11 residues. V was trimmed by 6 bases and J by 4 bases, leaving 7 bases between them. Germline V gene lookup returns CDR1 SGHTA and CDR2 FQGNSA. The CDR3 sequence: CASSYKYEQYF. The CDR3 nucleotides read TGTGCCAGCAGTTACAAATACGAGCAGTACTTC.

V and J are TRBV27 and TRBJ1-3; TRBD1 might be the D (6 bases). The V and J ends lost 3 bases and 4 bases respectively, with 22 bases between them. CDR3 length equals 18 residues. CDR1 is MNHEY and CDR2 is SMNVEV in the germline V gene (reference sequence). The chain's CDR3 is CASSLEAPRQGLGNTIYF. The CDR3, as DNA: TGTGCCAGCAGTTTGGAAGCCCCGCGGCAGGGGTTGGGAAACACCATATATTTT.

The CDR3 region has the DNA TGTGCCAGCAGGACGGACAGCGTGGGTGAAAAACTGTTTTTT. Protein: CASRTDSVGEKLFF. This sequence joins TRBV27 and TRBJ1-4, with D tentatively TRBD1 (6 bases). The V end lost 6 bases, the J end lost 7 bases, and 15 bases lay between the germline ends. Looked up from germline, CDR1 is MNHEY and CDR2 is SMNVEV (reference sequence). The CDR3 is made up of 14 amino acids.

This clone was detected a few times. This sequence joins TRBV18 and TRBJ2-7; D may be TRBD1 (6 bases). The CDR3 runs 14 residues. V lost 2 bases and J lost 6, with 14 bases in between. Germline lookup yields CDR1 KGHSH and CDR2 LQKENI. The CDR3: CASSPGQGIGEQYF. The CDR3 DNA reads as TGTGCCAGCTCACCAGGGCAGGGGATCGGCGAGCAGTACTTC.

The gene calls are TRBV4-3 and TRBJ2-5; D is perhaps TRBD2 (6 bases). CDR1 and CDR2 (germline): LGHNA, YSLEER. V was shortened by 2 bases and J by 4 bases, with 8 bases between the two germline ends. The CDR3 has 13 residues. CDR3 nucleotide sequence: TGCGCCAGCAGCCAAACTAGCAGAGAGACCCAGTACTTC. Its protein is CASSQTSRETQYF.

Only a few counts were recorded for this clone. The chain joins TRBV25-1 to TRBJ2-2; a weak D match, TRBD1 (6 bases). The CDR3 sequence is 18 residues long. CDR1 is MGHDK, CDR2 SYGVNS, per germline. V dropped 4 bases and J dropped 4 bases, with 22 bases sitting between them. The CDR3 nucleotides read TGTGCCAGCAGTGCCCAATTGGGGGCCTCTCGGGGCACCGGGGAGCTGTTTTTT. Its translation is CASSAQLGASRGTGELFF.

V gene TRBV18 combines with J gene TRBJ1-1; 8 bases are shared with TRBD1. J lost 0 bases, V lost 4 bases, and 13 bases had no gene match. The germline V gene has CDR1 KGHSH and CDR2 LQKENI. The CDR3 is made up of 18 amino acids. The CDR3 bases are TGTGCCAGCTCACTCTACCCGGGACAGGATGGGTTGAACACTGAAGCTTTCTTT. Translating gives CASSLYPGQDGLNTEAFF.

J is TRBJ2-5 and V is TRBV9, with a weak D call TRBD2 (6 bases). Germline loops: CDR1 SGDLS, CDR2 YYNGEE. V was cut by 3 bases and J by 5 bases, with 17 bases left in between. CDR3 size: 15 residues. The CDR3 reads CASSEGSGRRETQYF. CDR3 DNA sequence: TGTGCCAGCAGCGAGGGGTCAGGGAGGAGGGAGACCCAGTACTTC.

This sequence joins TRBV18 and TRBJ2-3; possible D gene TRBD1, 5 bases. Germline V lookup: CDR1 KGHSH, CDR2 LQKENI. The CDR3 runs to 14 residues. Trimming took 3 bases from V and 2 from J, leaving 9 bases between them. DNA for the CDR3: TGTGCCAGCTCACCGGGGCGGTACACAGATACGCAGTATTTT. It specifies CASSPGRYTDTQYF.

The rearrangement uses TRBV19 and TRBJ1-4, with TRBD1 identical over 9 bases. V shed 3 bases and J 6 bases; nucleotides not matched to a gene: 8. From germline, CDR1 is LNHDA and CDR2 SQIVND (reference sequence). The CDR3 totals 16 residues. DNA of the CDR3: TGTGCCAGTAGTATGCGACAGGGGGTGGTGGATGAAAAACTGTTTTTT. The encoded protein is CASSMRQGVVDEKLFF.

The J gene is TRBJ2-5, the V gene TRBV5-1; D is perhaps TRBD2 (6 bases). This CDR3 has 15 residues. Trimming took off 0 bases at V and 4 bases at J, with 13 bases between the two ends. Germline CDR1 and CDR2: SGHRS and YFSETQ. Here the CDR3 reads CASSLGAGRPETQYF. The CDR3, as DNA: TGCGCCAGCAGCTTGGGTGCGGGACGGCCAGAGACCCAGTACTTC. The whole variable domain, remainder taken from reference TRBV5-1 and TRBJ2-5, is KAGVTQTPRYLIKTRGQQVTLSCSPISGHRSVSWYQQTPGQGLQFLFEYFSETQRNKGNFPGRFSGRQFSNSRSEMNVSTLELGDSALYLCASSLGAGRPETQYFGPGTRLLVL.

The J gene is TRBJ2-4, the V gene TRBV27, with D unresolved. CDR3 size: 13 residues. The germline V and J ends were trimmed by 5 bases and 0 bases, with 5 bases remaining between them. In germline, CDR1 is MNHEY, CDR2 SMNVEV (reference sequence). The CDR3: CASSPLAKNIQYF. CDR3 DNA sequence: TGTGCCAGCAGTCCTCTAGCCAAAAACATTCAGTACTTC.